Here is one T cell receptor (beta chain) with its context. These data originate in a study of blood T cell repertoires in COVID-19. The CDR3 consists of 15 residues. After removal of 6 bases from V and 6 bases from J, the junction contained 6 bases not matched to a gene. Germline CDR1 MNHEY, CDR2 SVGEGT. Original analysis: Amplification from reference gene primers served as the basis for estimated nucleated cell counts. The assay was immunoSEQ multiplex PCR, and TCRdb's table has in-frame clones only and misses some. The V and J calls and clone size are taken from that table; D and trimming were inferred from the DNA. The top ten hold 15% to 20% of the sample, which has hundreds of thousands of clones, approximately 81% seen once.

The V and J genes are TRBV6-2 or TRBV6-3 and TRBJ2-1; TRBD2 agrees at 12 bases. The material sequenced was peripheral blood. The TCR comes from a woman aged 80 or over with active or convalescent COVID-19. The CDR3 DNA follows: TGTGCCAGCAGCCGCGGGACTAGCGGGCCCAATGAGCAGTTCTTC. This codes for CASSRGTSGPNEQFF.